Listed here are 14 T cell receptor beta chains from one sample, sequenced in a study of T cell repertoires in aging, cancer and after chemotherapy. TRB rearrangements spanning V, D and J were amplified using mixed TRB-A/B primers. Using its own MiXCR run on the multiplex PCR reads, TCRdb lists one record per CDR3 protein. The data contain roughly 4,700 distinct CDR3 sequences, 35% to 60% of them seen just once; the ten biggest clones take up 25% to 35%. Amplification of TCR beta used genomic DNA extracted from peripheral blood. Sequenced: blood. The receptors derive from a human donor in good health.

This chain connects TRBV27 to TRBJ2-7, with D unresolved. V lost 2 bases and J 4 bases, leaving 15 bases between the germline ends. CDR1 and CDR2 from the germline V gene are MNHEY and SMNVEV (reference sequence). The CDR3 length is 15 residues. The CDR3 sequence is CASSLNGQISYEQYF. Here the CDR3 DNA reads TGTGCCAGCAGTTTAAACGGGCAGATTTCATACGAGCAGTACTTC.

This CDR3 reads CASSTGLAASYNEQFF. The CDR3, as DNA: TGTGCCAGCAGCACCGGACTAGCAGCCTCCTACAATGAGCAGTTCTTC. The gene calls are TRBV5-6 and TRBJ2-1, with 8 positions matching TRBD2. Germline V gives CDR1 SGHDT, CDR2 YYEEEE. This CDR3 comprises 16 residues. With 4 bases clipped from V and 0 bases from J, the junction kept 6 bases outside the gene matches.

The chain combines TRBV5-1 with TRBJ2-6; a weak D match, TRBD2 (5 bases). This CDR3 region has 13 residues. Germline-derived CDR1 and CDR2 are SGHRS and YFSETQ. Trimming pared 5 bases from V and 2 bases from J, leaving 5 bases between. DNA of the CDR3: TGCGCCAGCAGGGAGGCTGGGGCCAACGTCCTGACTTTC. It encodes CASREAGANVLTF. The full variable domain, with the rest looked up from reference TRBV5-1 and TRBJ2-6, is KAGVTQTPRYLIKTRGQQVTLSCSPISGHRSVSWYQQTPGQGLQFLFEYFSETQRNKGNFPGRFSGRQFSNSRSEMNVSTLELGDSALYLCASREAGANVLTFGAGSRLTVL.

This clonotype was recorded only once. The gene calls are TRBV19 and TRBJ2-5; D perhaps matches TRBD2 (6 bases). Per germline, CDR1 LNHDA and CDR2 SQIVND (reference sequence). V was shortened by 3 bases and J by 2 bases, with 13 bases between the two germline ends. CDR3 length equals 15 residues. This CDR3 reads CASSISPREQETQYF. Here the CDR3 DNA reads TGTGCCAGTAGTATCTCCCCTCGGGAGCAAGAGACCCAGTACTTC.

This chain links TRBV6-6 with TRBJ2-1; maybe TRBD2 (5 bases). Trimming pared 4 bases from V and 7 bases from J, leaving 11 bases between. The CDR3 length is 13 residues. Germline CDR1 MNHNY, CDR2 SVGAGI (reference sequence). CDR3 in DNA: TGTGCCAGCAGTTCCGGGAACCTTAATGAGCAGTTCTTC. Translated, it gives CASSSGNLNEQFF.

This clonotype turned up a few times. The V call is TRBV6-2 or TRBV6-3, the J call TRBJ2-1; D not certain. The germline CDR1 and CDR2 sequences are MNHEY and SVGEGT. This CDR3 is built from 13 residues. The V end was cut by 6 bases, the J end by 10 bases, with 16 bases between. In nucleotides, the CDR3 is TGTGCCAGCAGCCAAACCCCACAAGGAGAGCAGTTCTTC. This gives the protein CASSQTPQGEQFF.

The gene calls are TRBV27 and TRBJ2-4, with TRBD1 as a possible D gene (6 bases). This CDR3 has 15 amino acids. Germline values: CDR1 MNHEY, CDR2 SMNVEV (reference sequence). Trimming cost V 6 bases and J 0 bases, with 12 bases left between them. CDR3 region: CASRRDILAKNIQYF. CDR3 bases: TGTGCCAGCAGAAGGGACATTTTAGCCAAAAACATTCAGTACTTC.

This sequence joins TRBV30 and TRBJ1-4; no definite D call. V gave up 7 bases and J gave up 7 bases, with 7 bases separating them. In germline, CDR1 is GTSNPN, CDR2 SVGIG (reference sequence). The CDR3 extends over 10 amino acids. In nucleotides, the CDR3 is TGTGCCTCCGAAGGTGAAAAACTGTTTTTT. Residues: CASEGEKLFF.

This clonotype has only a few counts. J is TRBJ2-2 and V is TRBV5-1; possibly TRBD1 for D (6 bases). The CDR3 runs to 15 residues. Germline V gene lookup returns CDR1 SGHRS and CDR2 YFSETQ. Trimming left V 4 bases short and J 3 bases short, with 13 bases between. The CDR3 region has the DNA TGCGCCAGCAGCCTCCCCAAGGGGGACACCGGGGAGCTGTTTTTT. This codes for CASSLPKGDTGELFF.

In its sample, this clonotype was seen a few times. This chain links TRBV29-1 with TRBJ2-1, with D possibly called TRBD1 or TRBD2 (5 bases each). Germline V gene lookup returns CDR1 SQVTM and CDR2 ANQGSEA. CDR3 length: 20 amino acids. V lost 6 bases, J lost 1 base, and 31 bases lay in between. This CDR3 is CSVTGTSSNWAMRSYNEQFF. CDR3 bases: TGCAGCGTGACCGGGACCTCTTCGAACTGGGCGATGCGATCCTACAATGAGCAGTTCTTC.

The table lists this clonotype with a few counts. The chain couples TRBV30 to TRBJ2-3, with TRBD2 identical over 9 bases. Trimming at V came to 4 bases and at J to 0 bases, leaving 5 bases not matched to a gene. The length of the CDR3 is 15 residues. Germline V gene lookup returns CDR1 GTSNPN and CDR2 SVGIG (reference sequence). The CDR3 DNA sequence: TGTGCCTGGACCATTCTAGCGGGGAGCACAGATACGCAGTATTTT. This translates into CAWTILAGSTDTQYF.

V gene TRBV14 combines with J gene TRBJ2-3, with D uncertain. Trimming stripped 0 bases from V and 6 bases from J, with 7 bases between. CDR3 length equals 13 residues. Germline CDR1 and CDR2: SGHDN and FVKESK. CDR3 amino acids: CASSQDLEDTQYF. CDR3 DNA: TGTGCCAGCAGCCAAGATCTGGAGGATACGCAGTATTTT.

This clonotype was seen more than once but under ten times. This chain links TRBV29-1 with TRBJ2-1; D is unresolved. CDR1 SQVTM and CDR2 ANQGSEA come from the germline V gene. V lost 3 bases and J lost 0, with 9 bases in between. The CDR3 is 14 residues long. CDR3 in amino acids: CSVEPHASYNEQFF. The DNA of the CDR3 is TGCAGCGTTGAGCCACACGCCTCCTACAATGAGCAGTTCTTC.

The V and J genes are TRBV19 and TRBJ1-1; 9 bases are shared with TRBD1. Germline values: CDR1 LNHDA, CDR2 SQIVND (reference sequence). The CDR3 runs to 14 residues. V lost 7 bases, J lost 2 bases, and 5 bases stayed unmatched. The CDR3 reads CASIRTGDNTEAFF. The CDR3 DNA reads TGTGCCAGTATTAGGACAGGGGATAACACTGAAGCTTTCTTT.